Included here is one T cell receptor (beta chain) sequence, with context. Those enrolled, adults aged roughly 18 to 89 years, came from around 24 US areas. Donors of Cohort 3 who recovered were those that had two negative PCRs, clearance, or symptom resolution. This CDR3 is built from 13 residues. Germline CDR1 and CDR2: LGHNT and FRNRAP. V lost 5 bases to trimming and J lost 1 base, with 8 bases between them. The data were obtained in a study of blood T cell repertoires in COVID-19. Libraries were prepared by immunoSEQ multiplex PCR; TCRdb keeps only in-frame clonotypes and omits some of them. The data show a few hundred thousand clones, nearly 90% seen once.

Sequencing was done on a sample of PBMCs or T cells enriched from blood (not recorded which). The rearrangement uses TRBV12-5 and TRBJ1-1, with unresolved D. The clonotype was recovered from a woman in her 30s who had recovered from COVID-19. The CDR3 DNA follows: TGTGCTAGTGGTGAAACAGCGAACACTGAAGCTTTCTTT. Protein product: CASGETANTEAFF.